This TCR beta chain derives from a study of regulatory T cells in long-lasting Graves disease. Findings of the study overall: Fewer public clonotypes were shared by new patients (roughly 970) than by persistent patients (roughly 2,500). TRBV28 was favored in persistent disease, as were TRBJ1-2 and TRBJ2-5. Owing to a sample size that was small, accuracy may have been reduced.

Germline V CDR1 and CDR2: MNHEY, SVGAGI. The CDR3 is 16 residues long. Trimming pared 2 bases from V and 8 bases from J, leaving 18 bases between. CDR3 regions were amplified by Arm-PCR using iRepertoire HTBI primers to build TCR beta libraries. MiXCR was run by TCRdb on the multiplex PCR reads, yielding one entry per CDR3 protein. The sample shows about 310,000 distinct CDR3 sequences, about 20% of them seen only once. This clonotype was observed at least ten times. The antigen remains undetermined. Described time point: newly diagnosed GD, antithyroid drugs for less than 3 months. Construction of the TCR library relied on RNA isolated from PBMCs. Graves' disease diagnoses used American Thyroid Association guidelines.

The clonotype comes from a female donor with Graves disease. The genes are TRBV6-5 and TRBJ1-4; D possibly corresponds to TRBD1 (5 bases). Source: peripheral blood mononuclear cells (PBMCs), taken at new diagnosis, from a patient treated with antithyroid drugs. CDR3 sequence (DNA): TGTGCCAGCAGTTACCAATCTGACAGACCATTAGAAAAACTGTTTTTT. Translated: CASSYQSDRPLEKLFF.